These T cell receptor beta chains were read from a single sample in a study of a mutant IDH1 vaccine in newly diagnosed glioma. For these TCRs, the target antigens are not known. Profiled with immunoSEQ multiplex PCR; TCRdb holds only in-frame clones, not every one. The sample holds 55,000 or so clones, 90% to 95% seen once. This material consisted of PBMCs, taken from a glioma patient whose treatment included an IDH1 peptide vaccine. The receptors shown here come from a man aged 45-60 years with glioma. Each CDR3 is given with its conserved first and last residue. Fields, in order: J gene, V gene, clone size, D gene, CDR3 protein, CDR3 DNA. A D gene is named only where the DNA matches it firmly. A clone size is listed for some rows: how often the clone was seen (once, few, many), or a class if it is expanded.

>TRBJ1-5|TRBV29-1|-|-
CSVSVNRNQPQHF
TGCAGCGTTTCTGTCAATCGCAATCAGCCCCAGCATTTT
>TRBJ1-4|TRBV9|-|-
CASSVVGRVGEKLFF
TGTGCCAGCAGCGTAGTGGGCAGGGTGGGTGAAAAACTGTTTTTT
>TRBJ1-5|TRBV10-3|-|-
CAISDSQDQPQHF
TGTGCCATCAGTGATTCACAGGATCAGCCCCAGCATTTT
>TRBJ2-1|TRBV30|-|-
CAWSWGVSIENEQFF
TGTGCCTGGAGTTGGGGAGTCTCTATTGAGAATGAGCAGTTCTTC
>TRBJ2-7|TRBV5-4|-|-
CASSLGGLPYEQYF
TGTGCCAGCAGCTTGGGCGGACTGCCCTACGAGCAGTACTTC
>TRBJ1-2|TRBV7-3|-|-
CASSLPGSGGYTF
TGTGCCAGCAGCTTACCGGGGAGTGGTGGCTACACCTTC
>TRBJ1-2|TRBV11-2|-|-
CASSTSGTPVGGYTF
TGTGCCAGCAGCACCTCCGGGACACCAGTTGGTGGCTACACCTTC
>TRBJ1-5|TRBV19|-|TRBD1
CASSTVDRAGAQPQHF
TGTGCCAGTAGTACCGTAGACAGGGCCGGGGCCCAGCCCCAGCATTTT
>TRBJ2-3|TRBV19|-|-
CASSILGTADTQYF
TGTGCCAGTAGTATACTAGGAACGGCAGATACGCAGTATTTT
>TRBJ1-2|TRBV4-2|-|TRBD1
CASSPRTGVGSGYTF
TGTGCCAGCAGCCCAAGGACAGGGGTAGGCTCTGGCTACACCTTC
>TRBJ1-4|TRBV28|-|TRBD1
CASSLSGQGTNEKLFF
TGTGCCAGCAGTTTATCGGGACAGGGTACTAATGAAAAACTGTTTTTT
>TRBJ1-2|TRBV5-1|-|-
CASSLSQGVGGYTF
TGCGCCAGCAGCTTGTCACAGGGAGTTGGAGGCTACACCTTC
>TRBJ2-6|TRBV7-2|-|TRBD2
CASSLVSGGFYSGANVLTF
TGTGCCAGCAGCTTAGTGTCGGGGGGTTTCTACTCTGGGGCCAACGTCCTGACTTTC
>TRBJ2-7|TRBV2|-|-
CASTPIRSYEQYF
TGTGCCAGCACCCCAATTAGATCCTACGAGCAGTACTTC
>TRBJ1-2|TRBV5-1|-|-
CASSLATANYGYTF
TGCGCCAGCAGCTTGGCTACAGCTAACTATGGCTACACCTTC
>TRBJ2-2|TRBV7-8|-|TRBD2
CASSLVTSGKYTGELFF
TGTGCCAGCAGCTTAGTAACTAGCGGGAAATACACCGGGGAGCTGTTTTTT
>TRBJ1-1|TRBV14|-|-
CASSPLQWNTEAFF
TGTGCCAGCAGCCCCCTACAGTGGAACACTGAAGCTTTCTTT
>TRBJ2-4|TRBV6-5|-|-
CASSRGPQNIQYF
TGTGCCAGCAGTAGAGGGCCACAAAACATTCAGTACTTC
>TRBJ2-5|TRBV28|-|-
CASSWDPARWETQYF
TGTGCCAGCAGTTGGGACCCCGCGAGGTGGGAGACCCAGTACTTC
>TRBJ2-7|TRBV5-1|once|TRBD2
CASSLDLAGDYEQYF
TGCGCCAGCAGCTTGGATCTAGCGGGAGACTACGAGCAGTACTTC
>TRBJ2-1|TRBV5-4|-|-
CASSPAGSRTYNEQFF
TGTGCCAGCAGCCCCGCGGGTAGCCGAACCTACAATGAGCAGTTCTTC
>TRBJ2-7|TRBV16|few|TRBD1
CASSQDRGSEQYF
TGTGCCAGCAGCCAAGACAGGGGTTCCGAGCAGTACTTC
>TRBJ2-7|TRBV5-5|once|-
CASSSVDRTSYEQYF
TGTGCCAGCAGCTCCGTGGACAGAACCTCCTACGAGCAGTACTTC
>TRBJ1-5|TRBV2|few|-
CASSDMGNSNQPQHF
TGTGCCAGCAGTGATATGGGAAATAGCAATCAGCCCCAGCATTTT
>TRBJ2-3|TRBV4-3|-|TRBD2
CASSQDGEPGLAPTFSTDTQYF
TGCGCCAGCAGCCAAGACGGGGAACCGGGACTAGCGCCTACCTTTAGCACAGATACGCAGTATTTT
>TRBJ1-1|TRBV29-1|-|TRBD1
CSVGFRGRGNTEAFF
TGCAGCGTTGGTTTCAGGGGGAGGGGGAACACTGAAGCTTTCTTT
>TRBJ2-1|TRBV6-1|-|-
CASSEVGQSSYNEQFF
TGTGCCAGCAGTGAGGTTGGACAGAGCTCCTACAATGAGCAGTTCTTC
>TRBJ2-7|TRBV7-2|-|TRBD1
CASSGRDRGQYEQYF
TGTGCCAGCAGCGGCCGGGACAGGGGACAATACGAGCAGTACTTC
>TRBJ2-7|TRBV5-4|-|TRBD1
CASSRAGTGSYEQYF
TGTGCCAGCAGCAGAGCCGGGACAGGGTCCTACGAGCAGTACTTC
>TRBJ2-3|TRBV25-1|-|TRBD1
CASSWTRRDRGEDTQYF
TGTGCCAGCAGTTGGACACGGCGGGACAGGGGGGAGGATACGCAGTATTTT
>TRBJ2-7|TRBV5-6|-|TRBD1
CASSLALGQGHSEQYF
TGTGCCAGCAGCTTGGCCCTTGGACAGGGTCACTCCGAGCAGTACTTC
>TRBJ1-2|TRBV19|-|TRBD1
CASSIRQGGDGYTF
TGTGCCAGTAGTATAAGACAGGGGGGCGATGGCTACACCTTC
>TRBJ2-4|TRBV29-1|-|-
CSVAILEGAKNIQYF
TGCAGCGTTGCGATACTCGAGGGGGCCAAAAACATTCAGTACTTC
>TRBJ2-7|TRBV19|-|-
CASSIRVPGTISYEQYF
TGTGCCAGTAGTATTCGGGTTCCCGGGACAATCTCCTACGAGCAGTACTTC
>TRBJ2-1|TRBV4-1|-|-
CASGTGRTDNEQFF
TGCGCCAGCGGAACAGGGAGGACGGACAATGAGCAGTTCTTC
>TRBJ2-7|TRBV10-3|-|TRBD2
CAISAAGASYEQYF
TGTGCCATCAGTGCGGCGGGAGCATCCTACGAGCAGTACTTC
>TRBJ2-3|TRBV5-1|-|-
CASSSGPTGLTDTQYF
TGCGCCAGCAGCTCCGGACCTACCGGCCTCACAGATACGCAGTATTTT
>TRBJ1-1|TRBV30|-|-
CAWRANPDTEAFF
TGTGCCTGGAGGGCGAATCCGGACACTGAAGCTTTCTTT
>TRBJ2-2|TRBV30|-|-
CAWANTGELFF
TGTGCCTGGGCTAACACCGGGGAGCTGTTTTTT
>TRBJ2-7|TRBV7-2|once|TRBD2
CASSPRAGTSGSYEQYF
TGTGCCAGCAGCCCAAGAGCGGGGACTAGCGGGAGTTACGAGCAGTACTTC
>TRBJ2-1|TRBV5-6|-|TRBD2
CASSPGLAEYNEQFF
TGTGCCAGCAGCCCGGGACTAGCGGAATACAATGAGCAGTTCTTC
>TRBJ2-2|TRBV28|-|-
CASRGPTTGELFF
TGTGCCAGCAGGGGCCCGACCACCGGGGAGCTGTTTTTT
>TRBJ2-1|TRBV6-5|-|TRBD2
CASSYLLAAYNEQFF
TGTGCCAGCAGTTACCTGCTAGCGGCCTACAATGAGCAGTTCTTC
>TRBJ2-7|TRBV7-2|-|TRBD2
CASSWPAGGSYEQYF
TGTGCCAGCAGCTGGCCGGCGGGGGGCTCCTACGAGCAGTACTTC
>TRBJ1-5|TRBV27|-|TRBD1
CASKDRGLGNQPQHF
TGTGCCAGCAAAGACAGGGGGCTAGGTAATCAGCCCCAGCATTTT
>TRBJ1-1|TRBV6-6|-|-
CATSRKMNTEAFF
TGTGCCACTAGTCGGAAGATGAACACTGAAGCTTTCTTT
>TRBJ1-4|TRBV28|-|-
CASNGVAGSSEKLFF
TGTGCCAGCAATGGGGTAGCAGGGTCGAGTGAAAAACTGTTTTTT
>TRBJ2-1|TRBV5-1|-|TRBD1
CASSWGTGGNEQFF
TGCGCCAGCAGCTGGGGGACAGGGGGCAATGAGCAGTTCTTC
>TRBJ2-2|TRBV18|-|-
CASRQLMNTGELFF
TGTGCCAGCCGACAGCTAATGAACACCGGGGAGCTGTTTTTT
>TRBJ2-7|TRBV4-1|-|-
CASSQVGQHVYEQYF
TGCGCCAGCAGCCAAGTCGGGCAGCATGTGTACGAGCAGTACTTC
>TRBJ2-7|TRBV5-1|-|-
CASSFSGDSEQYF
TGCGCCAGCAGCTTTTCAGGGGATAGCGAGCAGTACTTC
>TRBJ1-1|TRBV28|-|-
CASSLIDTEAFF
TGTGCCAGCAGTTTAATCGACACTGAAGCTTTCTTT
>TRBJ1-5|TRBV11-2|-|-
CASSWGRGRGQPQHF
TGTGCCAGCAGCTGGGGCAGGGGCCGAGGTCAGCCCCAGCATTTT
>TRBJ1-1|TRBV19|-|-
CASSIAGRGTEAFF
TGTGCCAGTAGTATAGCAGGGCGAGGGACTGAAGCTTTCTTT
>TRBJ1-3|TRBV6-6|once|-
CASLPSGVVSGNTIYF
TGTGCCAGCTTACCATCGGGCGTCGTCTCTGGAAACACCATATATTTT